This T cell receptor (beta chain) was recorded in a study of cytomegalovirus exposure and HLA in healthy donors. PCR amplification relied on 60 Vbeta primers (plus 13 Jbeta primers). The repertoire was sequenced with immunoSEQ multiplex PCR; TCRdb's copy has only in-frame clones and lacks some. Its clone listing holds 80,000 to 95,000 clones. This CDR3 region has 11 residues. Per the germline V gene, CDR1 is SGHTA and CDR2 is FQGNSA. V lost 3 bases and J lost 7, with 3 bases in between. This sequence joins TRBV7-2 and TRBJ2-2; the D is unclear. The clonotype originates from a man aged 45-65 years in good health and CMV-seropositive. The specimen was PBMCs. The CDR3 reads CASSFNGELFF. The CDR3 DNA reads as TGTGCCAGCAGCTTTAACGGGGAGCTGTTTTTT. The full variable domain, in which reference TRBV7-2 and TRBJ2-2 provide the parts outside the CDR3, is GAGVSQSPSNKVTEKGKDVELRCDPISGHTALYWYRQSLGQGLEFLIYFQGNSAPDKSGLPSDRFSAERTGGSVSTLTIQRTQQEDSAVYLCASSFNGELFFGEGSRLTVL.